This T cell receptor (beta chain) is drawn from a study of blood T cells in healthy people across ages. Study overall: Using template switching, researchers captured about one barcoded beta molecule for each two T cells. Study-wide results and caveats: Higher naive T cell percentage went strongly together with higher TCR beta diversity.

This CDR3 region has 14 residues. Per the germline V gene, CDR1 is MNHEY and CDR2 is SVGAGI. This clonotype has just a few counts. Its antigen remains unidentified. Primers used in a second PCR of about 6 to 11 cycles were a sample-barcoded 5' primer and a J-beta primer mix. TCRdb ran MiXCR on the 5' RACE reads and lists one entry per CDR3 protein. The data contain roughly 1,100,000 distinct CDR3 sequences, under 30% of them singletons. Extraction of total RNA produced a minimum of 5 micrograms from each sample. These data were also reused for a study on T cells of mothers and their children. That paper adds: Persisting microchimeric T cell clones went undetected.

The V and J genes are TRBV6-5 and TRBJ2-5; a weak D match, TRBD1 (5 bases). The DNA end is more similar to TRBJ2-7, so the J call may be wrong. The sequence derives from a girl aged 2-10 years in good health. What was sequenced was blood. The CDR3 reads CASSPRRAYSEQYF. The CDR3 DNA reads TGTGCCAGCAGTCCTCGCAGGGCGTACAGCGAGCAGTACTTC.